Here is one T cell receptor beta chain with its context. The method was immunoSEQ multiplex PCR; TCRdb's version includes in-frame clones alone and lacks a portion of them. The sample yields approximately 97,000 clones, over 80% seen once. V shed 6 bases, J shed 2 bases, and the junction held 7 bases outside the gene matches. Germline assignment: CDR1 MDHEN and CDR2 SYDVKM. The CDR3 runs 15 residues. The sample comes from a study of control samples from healthy donors and cancer patients. V usage is TRBV28 and J usage is TRBJ2-3; 8 bases fit TRBD2. This clonotype originated in a man aged 25 to 45 in good health. The sample comprised blood. CDR3 in DNA: TGTGCCAGCAGGGCTAGCGGGCCCCACACAGATACGCAGTATTTT. This gives the protein CASRASGPHTDTQYF.